The 23 T cell receptor beta chains reported below all come from one sample, sequenced in a study of blood T cell repertoires in COVID-19. Produced via immunoSEQ multiplex PCR; TCRdb's table is partial and in-frame only. The sample has 120,000 or so clones, approximately 87% seen once. Specimen: peripheral blood. The receptor source for this set is a woman aged 55-75 years with acute or convalescent COVID-19.

This clone was observed a single time. The V gene is TRBV6-5, the J gene TRBJ2-1; D ambiguous. This CDR3 is 16 amino acids long. CDR1 is MNHEY, CDR2 SVGAGI, per germline. The V gene lost 2 bases and the J gene lost 8 bases, with 19 bases spanning the gap. CDR3 in amino acids: CASSYLSFQSRDEQFF. The DNA for the CDR3 is TGTGCCAGCAGTTACCTTTCCTTCCAGTCTCGGGATGAGCAGTTCTTC.

With respect to this clone: The sample carries other DNA sequences with the same CDR3. The genes are TRBV12-3 or TRBV12-4 and TRBJ1-2; the D is unclear. The CDR3 has 11 amino acids. V lost 6 bases to trimming and J lost 5 bases, with 7 bases between them. The DNA of the CDR3 is TGTGCCAGCAGCTCTCTTTATGGCTACACCTTC. Translated, it gives CASSSLYGYTF.

The chain has TRBV5-1 and TRBJ2-2; D perhaps matches TRBD1 (5 bases). The CDR3 contains 16 residues. Germline V gene lookup returns CDR1 SGHRS and CDR2 YFSETQ. V lost 0 bases to trimming and J lost 3 bases, with 12 bases between them. In DNA form, the CDR3 reads TGCGCCAGCAGCTTGGCCCCGCTAGGGGACACCGGGGAGCTGTTTTTT. This gives the protein CASSLAPLGDTGELFF. The whole variable domain, filled in from reference TRBV5-1 and TRBJ2-2, reads KAGVTQTPRYLIKTRGQQVTLSCSPISGHRSVSWYQQTPGQGLQFLFEYFSETQRNKGNFPGRFSGRQFSNSRSEMNVSTLELGDSALYLCASSLAPLGDTGELFFGEGSRLTVL.

The chain employs TRBV2 and TRBJ1-1; no clear D. V lost 0 bases and J lost 3, with 17 bases in between. The germline gives CDR1 SNHLY, CDR2 FYNNEI. The CDR3 has 17 amino acids. Written as DNA, the CDR3 is TGTGCCAGCAGTGAAGCGTTTACCGCCGGGAGGCACACTGAAGCTTTCTTT. Residues: CASSEAFTAGRHTEAFF.

The chain has TRBV29-1 and TRBJ1-4, with D possibly TRBD1 on 5 matching bases. Trimming cost V 6 bases and J 8 bases, with 19 bases left between them. The CDR3 consists of 14 residues. Germline-derived CDR1 and CDR2 are SQVTM and ANQGSEA. The CDR3 protein is CSVTQGPTGEKLFF. CDR3 coding DNA: TGCAGCGTAACTCAGGGCCCGACTGGGGAAAAACTGTTTTTT. Variable domain in full (rest from reference TRBV29-1 and TRBJ1-4): SAVISQKPSRDICQRGTSLTIQCQVDSQVTMMFWYRQQPGQSLTLIATANQGSEATYESGFVIDKFPISRPNLTFSTLTVSNMSPEDSSIYLCSVTQGPTGEKLFFGSGTQLSVL.

The rearrangement joins TRBV5-1 to TRBJ2-7; the match to TRBD1 covers 9 bases. There are 11 residues in the CDR3. Trimming at V came to 2 bases and at J to 12 bases, leaving 3 bases not matched to a gene. CDR1 and CDR2 (germline): SGHRS, YFSETQ. CDR3 amino acids: CASSFRGQGYF. The DNA for the CDR3 is TGCGCCAGCAGCTTCCGGGGACAGGGGTACTTC.

This rearrangement joins TRBV29-1 to TRBJ1-2; 8 nucleotides agree with TRBD1. Germline loops: CDR1 SQVTM, CDR2 ANQGSEA. V lost 7 bases, J lost 5 bases, and 15 bases stayed unmatched. This CDR3 is built from 15 residues. As DNA, the CDR3 is TGCAGCGCCAGTACCGGGACAGGAGCTAGTTATGGCTACACCTTC. Its translation: CSASTGTGASYGYTF.

CDR3 amino acids: CASSRSGTDTQYF. CDR3 bases: TGTGCCAGCAGTCGTAGCGGGACAGATACGCAGTATTTT. This rearrangement joins TRBV11-3 to TRBJ2-3; 7 bases line up with TRBD2. Germline CDR1 is SGHNT and CDR2 is YENEEA. The CDR3 sequence is 13 residues long. Unmatched junction bases numbered 3, after V lost 6 bases and J lost 3 bases.

With respect to this clone: One end of the junction varies from germline; a read error may be responsible. V gene TRBV30 combines with J gene TRBJ2-3; TRBD2 agrees at 8 bases. The CDR3 is made up of 14 amino acids. Germline CDR1 GTSNPN, CDR2 SVGIG (reference sequence). This CDR3 reads CAWVPPPRGDRQYF. CDR3 nucleotide sequence: TGTGCCTGGGTACCACCCCCGCGGGGGGATAGGCAGTATTTT. Variable domain in full (rest from reference TRBV30 and TRBJ2-3): SQTIHQWPATLVQPVGSPLSLECTVEGTSNPNLYWYRQAAGRGLQLLFYSVGIGQISSEVPQNLSASRPQDRQFILSSKKLLLSDSGFYLCAWVPPPRGDRQYFGPGTRLTVL.

The genes are TRBV6-1 and TRBJ2-3; D is ambiguous. The CDR3 length is 14 residues. Germline V CDR1 and CDR2: MNHNS, SASEGT. Trimming pared 3 bases from V and 2 bases from J, leaving 9 bases between. DNA for the CDR3: TGTGCCAGCAGTGACAGGTCCCCCACAGATACGCAGTATTTT. Translated: CASSDRSPTDTQYF.

V and J are TRBV6-5 and TRBJ2-5; unclear D gene. CDR1 and CDR2 (germline): MNHEY, SVGAGI. Trimming cost V 7 bases and J 5 bases, with 11 bases left between them. This CDR3 contains 12 residues. The DNA for the CDR3 is TGTGCCAGCAACTGGGCCCGGGAGACCCAGTACTTC. This sequence encodes CASNWARETQYF.

The CDR3 nucleotides read TGTGCCAGCTCGGGGGTTAGCGGGATTGCAGGCGGTGAGCAGTTCTTC. Encoded protein: CASSGVSGIAGGEQFF. J is TRBJ2-1 and V is TRBV18; 8 positions match TRBD2. The germline gives CDR1 KGHSH, CDR2 LQKENI. The V and J ends lost 6 bases and 9 bases, in that order; junction bases with no gene match: 16. The CDR3 spans 16 residues.

The rearrangement links TRBV7-8 to TRBJ2-2; 13 bases align to TRBD2. From germline, CDR1 is SGHVS and CDR2 FQNEAQ. The V segment lost 3 bases and the J segment 3 bases; nucleotides outside the gene matches: 13. The length of the CDR3 is 20 residues. CDR3 amino acids: CASSFRFGTSGITDTGELFF. In DNA form, the CDR3 reads TGTGCCAGCAGCTTTCGGTTTGGGACTAGCGGGATTACAGACACCGGGGAGCTGTTTTTT.

The CDR3: CASSDGTAGNTIYF. Here the CDR3 DNA reads TGTGCCAGCAGCGACGGGACAGCCGGAAACACCATATATTTT. J is TRBJ1-3 and V is TRBV5-6, with 7 positions matching TRBD1. The CDR3 runs 14 residues. Trimming removed 4 bases from V and 4 bases from J; junction bases left unmatched: 5. Germline CDR1 is SGHDT and CDR2 is YYEEEE. Together with reference TRBV5-6 and TRBJ1-3, the CDR3 gives the full variable domain: DAGVTQSPTHLIKTRGQQVTLRCSPKSGHDTVSWYQQALGQGPQFIFQYYEEEERQRGNFPDRFSGHQFPNYSSELNVNALLLGDSALYLCASSDGTAGNTIYFGEGSWLTVV.

The rearrangement links TRBV7-2 to TRBJ1-5, with D unresolved. Germline CDR1 is SGHTA and CDR2 is FQGNSA. The V gene lost 4 bases and the J gene lost 4 bases, with 8 bases spanning the gap. CDR3 length: 13 amino acids. The CDR3 DNA reads TGTGCCAGCAGCTCCGTCTTGAATCAGCCCCAGCATTTT. As protein: CASSSVLNQPQHF.

This sequence joins TRBV29-1 and TRBJ1-2; 7 bases are a match to TRBD1. This CDR3 has 12 amino acids. The V and J ends lost 3 bases and 8 bases, in that order; junction bases with no gene match: 6. Per the germline V gene, CDR1 is SQVTM and CDR2 is ANQGSEA. CDR3 amino acids: CSVDKGASGYTF. The CDR3 DNA follows: TGCAGCGTTGATAAGGGGGCAAGCGGCTACACCTTC.

The V and J genes are TRBV4-1 and TRBJ1-3; D is unresolved. Trimming removed 4 bases at V and 2 bases at J, with 18 bases between. The germline V gene has CDR1 MGHRA and CDR2 YSYEKL. The CDR3 totals 17 residues. The CDR3 DNA reads TGCGCCAGCAGCCTATCCGAGGTGTTTACTCCTGGAAACACCATATATTTT. Encoded protein: CASSLSEVFTPGNTIYF.

The CDR3 nucleotides are TGCAGCGTCACCCCCGGGACTAGTTACAATGAGCAGTTCTTC. Residues: CSVTPGTSYNEQFF. The J gene is TRBJ2-1, the V gene TRBV29-1, with 8 positions matching TRBD2. CDR1 is SQVTM, CDR2 ANQGSEA, per germline. V lost 6 bases and J lost 4; bases outside the gene matches: 8. The CDR3 is made up of 14 amino acids.

This clone was picked up one time. V is TRBV14 and J is TRBJ2-1, with 9 bases lining up with TRBD2. The germline V gene has CDR1 SGHDN and CDR2 FVKESK. The V segment lost 5 bases and the J segment 14 bases; nucleotides outside the gene matches: 10. The CDR3 totals 13 residues. This CDR3 is CASSSRTSERKFF. The CDR3 DNA reads as TGTGCCAGCAGCTCCCGGACTAGCGAAAGGAAGTTCTTC.

This clone appeared a single time. The genes are TRBV18 and TRBJ2-6; no definite D call. This CDR3 contains 15 residues. V lost 3 bases and J lost 2, with 8 bases in between. Germline V gene sequence: CDR1 KGHSH, CDR2 LQKENI. CDR3 sequence reads: CASSPKAAGANVLTF. CDR3 sequence (DNA): TGTGCCAGCTCACCTAAGGCGGCTGGGGCCAACGTCCTGACTTTC.

This clone was recorded a few times. The chain is built from TRBV29-1 and TRBJ2-1, with 9 bases fitting TRBD1. Germline CDR1 reads SQVTM; CDR2 reads ANQGSEA. After removal of 3 bases from V and 10 bases from J, the junction contained 10 bases not matched to a gene. This CDR3 is 14 amino acids long. For the CDR3, the DNA is TGCAGCGTTGATAAGACAGGGGGTAAAGGGGAGCAGTTCTTC. It yields the protein CSVDKTGGKGEQFF.

The J gene is TRBJ2-1, the V gene TRBV19; possible D gene TRBD2, 6 bases. V lost 7 bases and J lost 10, with 14 bases in between. CDR1 and CDR2 from the germline V gene are LNHDA and SQIVND (reference sequence). CDR3 length: 12 amino acids. The CDR3 is CASTRRGAEQFF. CDR3 DNA sequence: TGTGCCAGTACTCGGCGGGGAGCCGAGCAGTTCTTC.

This clone appeared once. This rearrangement joins TRBV7-9 to TRBJ2-2; no definite D call. Germline-derived CDR1 and CDR2 are SEHNR and FQNEAQ (reference sequence). CDR3 length equals 14 residues. Deletions cut 3 bases from V and 0 bases from J, with 5 bases between. DNA for the CDR3: TGTGCCAGCAGCTTTCAGACGAACACCGGGGAGCTGTTTTTT. Translation: CASSFQTNTGELFF.